These 7 T cell receptor beta chains share one sample of origin, sequenced in a study of molecular identifiers for immune sequencing clone quantification. TCRdb fed the PCR reads into MiXCR, producing one record per CDR3 protein. The sample contains about 65,000 distinct CDR3 sequences, 15% to 20% of which appear only once. Sequenced material: naive CD8+ T cells from blood, with Jurkat cell RNA spiked in. Described subset: FACS-sorted CD8+CD4-CCR7+CD45RA+ naive T cells. The receptors were gathered from a human donor in good health. Some libraries in this study had Jurkat cell RNA spiked in.

This clonotype was detected ten times or more. This sequence joins TRBV7-9 and TRBJ2-5, with 7 bases identical to TRBD1. Trimming at V came to 5 bases and at J to 0 bases, leaving 9 bases not matched to a gene. Germline V gene lookup returns CDR1 SEHNR and CDR2 FQNEAQ (reference sequence). This CDR3 comprises 16 residues. CDR3 loop: CASSPVQGMDQETQYF. The CDR3 DNA is TGTGCCAGCAGCCCAGTACAGGGGATGGACCAAGAGACCCAGTACTTC.

This chain joins TRBV5-1 and TRBJ2-1, with 7 bases matching TRBD1. The V segment lost 3 bases and the J segment 1 base; nucleotides outside the gene matches: 7. The CDR3 is 16 amino acids. From germline, CDR1 is SGHRS and CDR2 YFSETQ. In DNA, the CDR3 is TGCGCCAGCAGCTCGCCCGAGACAGGGTCCTACAATGAGCAGTTCTTC. Protein: CASSSPETGSYNEQFF.

This clonotype has just a few counts. The CDR3 DNA follows: TGTGCCTGTCAAAATCCGGGACTAGCGCGGACCAACTACGAGCAGTACTTC. It translates to CACQNPGLARTNYEQYF. The V gene is TRBV18, the J gene TRBJ2-7; the match to TRBD2 covers 10 bases. Germline V gene sequence: CDR1 KGHSH, CDR2 LQKENI. The V and J ends lost 11 bases and 3 bases, in that order; junction bases with no gene match: 19. CDR3 length: 17 residues.

This clonotype was recorded a few times. The V call is TRBV7-9, the J call TRBJ2-5, with 8 nucleotides matching TRBD1. J was trimmed by 5 bases and V by 5 bases; bases with no gene match: 7. Germline assignment: CDR1 SEHNR and CDR2 FQNEAQ (reference sequence). The CDR3 runs 14 residues. CDR3 DNA: TGTGCCAGCAGCCCCCAGGGGGCCAGGGAGACCCAGTACTTC. Protein sequence: CASSPQGARETQYF. Combining the CDR3 with reference TRBV7-9 and TRBJ2-5 gives the whole variable domain DTGVSQNPRHKITKRGQNVTFRCDPISEHNRLYWYRQTLGQGPEFLTYFQNEAQLEKSRLLSDRFSAERPKGSFSTLEIQRTEQGDSAMYLCASSPQGARETQYFGPGTRLLVL.

Many counts were recorded for this clonotype. The V gene is TRBV14, the J gene TRBJ2-7, with D perhaps TRBD2 (5 bases). The CDR3 has 12 residues. V was clipped by 1 base and J by 4 bases, with 5 bases between them. Germline V gives CDR1 SGHDN, CDR2 FVKESK. The CDR3 region has the DNA TGTGCCAGCAGCCAAGGCGGGTACGAGCAGTACTTC. This translates into CASSQGGYEQYF.

V usage is TRBV30 and J usage is TRBJ2-2, with 12 bases identical to TRBD2. The CDR3 is 16 residues long. With 0 bases clipped from V and 2 bases from J, the junction kept 1 base outside the gene matches. Germline V gene lookup returns CDR1 GTSNPN and CDR2 SVGIG (reference sequence). The CDR3 protein is CAWSVGLAGNTGELFF. The CDR3 nucleotides are TGTGCCTGGAGTGTTGGACTAGCGGGAAACACCGGGGAGCTGTTTTTT.

This chain links TRBV2 with TRBJ1-1, with unresolved D. With 6 bases removed from V and 6 bases from J, the gap between germline ends came to 11 bases. CDR1 and CDR2 (germline): SNHLY, FYNNEI. CDR3 length: 12 amino acids. The CDR3 region has the DNA TGTGCCAGCAGATGGGCGGCGGCTGAAGCTTTCTTT. This encodes CASRWAAAEAFF.